The present T cell receptor beta chain was sequenced within a study of shared clonotypes between healthy human individuals (dated by TCRdb to 2018 to 2020). General notes on the study: The cohort comprised two women and a few men aged 18 to 49 years. For each donor, CD4 naive and CD4 memory were each run on three plates, CD8 naive on two plates, and CD8 memory on one plate. Between about 0.8 and 9 billion PBMCs per donor were obtained by leukapheresis. Libraries were prepared and TCR repertoires were sequenced by different laboratories using diverse techniques, in order to increase sequencing depth and limit assay-specific biases. To estimate repertoire size and how much clonotypes are shared between individuals, the study performed deep sequencing of blood TCR repertoires from a handful of healthy adults. Beyond this particular receptor, the publication reports: Estimated clonotype richness was generally larger for naive than for memory subsets. The genetic and exposure-history diversity represented was limited by the small number of donors. Higher generation probabilities were observed for clonotypes shared by all four sorted-subset donors than for non-shared clonotypes. Incomplete sequencing was indicated by rarefaction of sorted-subset datasets, despite the large sequencing depth. Based on pairwise subsampling, the degree of clonotype sharing among donors was expected to be affected by sequencing depth. Sampling was restricted to blood, and TCR repertoires in tissue are likely to differ from TCR repertoires in blood. Sharing across a few donors was observed for roughly 5.4% of naive CD4, 3% to 4% of naive CD8, 2% to 2.5% of memory CD4, and about 0.4% of memory CD8 clonotypes.

From cysteine to phenylalanine, the CDR3 is 14 amino acids long. Only CDR3 DNA is held: 42 bases, read in frame from base 1. In the germline V gene, CDR1 corresponds to MNHNS and CDR2 to SASEGT. The V and J ends are trimmed by 3 bases and 1 base, leaving 9 bases between them. TCR CDR3 regions were amplified from genomic DNA by multiplex PCR using the deep immunoSEQ assay. Genomic DNA extracted from each cell subset was distributed evenly over all wells of several immunoSEQ 96-well plates, and each plate served as one replicate. For sorted subsets, about 210 ng of genomic DNA, equivalent to 30,000 or so T cell genomes, went into each replicate PCR. Purified libraries were quantified with a Qubit 3.0 fluorometer, sized on a Bioanalyzer 2100, and re-quantified with the KAPA Library Quantification kit. A separate single-read 150-cycle Illumina NextSeq 550 flow cell was used to sequence each immunoSEQ 96-well plate. Under the source paper's analysis protocol: Because the immunoSEQ output held only junctional sequences and lacked quality scores, the filtering could not match the filtering applied to full-length reads. Sequences were annotated with PyIR, a Python wrapper for IgBLAST v1.9, using IMGT germline references to assign V/J genes and CDR3. Reads were filtered out if the reads had weak V/J assignments (E-value above 1e-6), no CDR3, stop codons, out-of-frame junctions, or ambiguous translated residues. V3J clonotypes were defined by identical inferred V gene, J gene, and CDR3 amino acid sequence. The percentage overlap between two repertoires was calculated by dividing the number of shared unique clonotypes by the size of the smaller repertoire. Three approaches were used to assess repertoire richness: RTK rarefaction, the Chao1 estimator, and Recon v2.1 estimates of unobserved clonotypes. OLGA was used to compute generation probabilities for all TCRbeta clonotypes that the gDNA method yielded from four donors. TCRdb carries this immuneACCESS record with in-frame sequences only. Its versions omit some clonotypes, under half of them owing to an unresolved V gene in the studies checked, with the rest unexplained. That table gives V, J and clone size, and the DNA gave D and trimming. This sample comprises about 79,000 clones, under 65% of them detected only once. Around 52% of the sample is in the top ten clones.

The donors were healthy, HIV-negative adults with no recently reported acute infections or vaccinations. Only Caucasian adults living in Nashville, Tennessee, USA were represented among the donors. The CD8 memory samples were a combination of magnetically selected CD45RO+ cells and CCR7-negative CD45RA+ effector memory (TemRA) cells. After blood collection by leukapheresis, PBMCs were isolated using Ficoll-Histopaque density gradient centrifugation and then cryopreserved in the vapor phase of liquid nitrogen. Analytical flow cytometry was used to check the purity and quantity of every magnetically sorted T cell population. From each sorted fraction, genomic DNA was isolated and quantified by UV absorbance on a Nanodrop 2000c. Only a few counts were recorded for this clone. No antigen is known for it. It has no much larger one-base neighbor in the sample; base qualities were not kept.

The sequence was collected from a man aged 25 to 40 in good health. Recombination linked TRBV6-1 to TRBJ1-1; there is no confident call for the D gene. Sequences were obtained from memory CD8+ T cells sorted from blood. Reading the label with the study, this specimen's cell subset or site is: CD45RO+ cells pooled with CCR7-negative TemRA cells. The DNA is TGTGCCAGCAGTGACCATAACGGGAACACTGAAGCTTTCTTT. The resulting protein is CASSDHNGNTEAFF.